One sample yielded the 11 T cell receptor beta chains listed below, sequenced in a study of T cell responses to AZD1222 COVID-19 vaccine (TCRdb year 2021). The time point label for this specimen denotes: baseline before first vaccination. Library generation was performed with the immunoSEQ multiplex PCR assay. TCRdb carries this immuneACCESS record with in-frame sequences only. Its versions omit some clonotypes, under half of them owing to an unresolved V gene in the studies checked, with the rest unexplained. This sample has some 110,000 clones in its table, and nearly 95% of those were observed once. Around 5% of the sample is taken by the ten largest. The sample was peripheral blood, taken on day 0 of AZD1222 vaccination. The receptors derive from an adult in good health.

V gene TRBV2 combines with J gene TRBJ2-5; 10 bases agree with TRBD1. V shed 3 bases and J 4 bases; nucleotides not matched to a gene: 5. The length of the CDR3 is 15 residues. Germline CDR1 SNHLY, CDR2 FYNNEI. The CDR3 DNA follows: TGTGCCAGCAGTGATATCGACAGGGGGCGAGAGACCCAGTACTTC. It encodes CASSDIDRGRETQYF.

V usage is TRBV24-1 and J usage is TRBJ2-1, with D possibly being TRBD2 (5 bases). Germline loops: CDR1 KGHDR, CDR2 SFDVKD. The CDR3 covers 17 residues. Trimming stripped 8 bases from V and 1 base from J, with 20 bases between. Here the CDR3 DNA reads TGTGCCACCACGGTGGAGCGGATTATGGGGTCCTACAATGAGCAGTTCTTC. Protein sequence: CATTVERIMGSYNEQFF.

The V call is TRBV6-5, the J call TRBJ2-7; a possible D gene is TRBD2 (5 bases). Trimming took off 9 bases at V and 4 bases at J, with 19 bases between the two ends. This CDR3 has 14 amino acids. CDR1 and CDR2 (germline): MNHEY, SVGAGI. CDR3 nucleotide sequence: TGTGCCAGGAACGGGGTTTATGACGGTTACGAGCAGTACTTC. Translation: CARNGVYDGYEQYF.

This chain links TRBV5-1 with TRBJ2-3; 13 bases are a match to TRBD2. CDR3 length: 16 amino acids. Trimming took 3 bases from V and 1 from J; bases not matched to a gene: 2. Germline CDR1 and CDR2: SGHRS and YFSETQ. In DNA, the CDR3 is TGCGCCAGCAGCTACGGGACTAGCGGGGGCACAGATACGCAGTATTTT. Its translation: CASSYGTSGGTDTQYF.

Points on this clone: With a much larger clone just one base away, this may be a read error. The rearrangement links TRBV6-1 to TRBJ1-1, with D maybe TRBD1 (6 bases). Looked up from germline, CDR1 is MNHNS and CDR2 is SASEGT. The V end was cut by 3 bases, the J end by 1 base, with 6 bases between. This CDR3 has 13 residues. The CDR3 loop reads CASSDRGNTEAFF. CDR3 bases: TGTGCCAGCAGTGACAGGGGGAACACTGAAGCTTTCTTT.

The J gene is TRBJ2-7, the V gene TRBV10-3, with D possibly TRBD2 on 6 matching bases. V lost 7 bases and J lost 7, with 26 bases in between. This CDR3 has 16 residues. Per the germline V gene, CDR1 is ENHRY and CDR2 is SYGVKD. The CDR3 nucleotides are TGTGCCATCAAGTTCTCGGTAGACCAGCCACGGGGGGAGCAGTACTTC. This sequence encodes CAIKFSVDQPRGEQYF.

The CDR3 protein is CASATSGTGLEKQYF. The CDR3 DNA reads TGTGCCAGTGCCACCTCCGGGACAGGGCTCGAGAAGCAGTACTTC. The genes are TRBV19 and TRBJ2-7; 9 positions agree with TRBD1. The V gene end was trimmed by 8 bases and the J gene end by 8 bases; junction bases not matched to a gene: 16. This CDR3 has 15 amino acids. Germline V gene sequence: CDR1 LNHDA, CDR2 SQIVND (reference sequence).

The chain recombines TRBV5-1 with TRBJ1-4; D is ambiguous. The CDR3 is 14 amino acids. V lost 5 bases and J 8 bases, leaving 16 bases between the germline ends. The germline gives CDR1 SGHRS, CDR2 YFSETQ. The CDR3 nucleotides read TGCGCCAGCAGACCGGGATGGGCACAAGAAAAACTGTTTTTT. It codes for CASRPGWAQEKLFF.

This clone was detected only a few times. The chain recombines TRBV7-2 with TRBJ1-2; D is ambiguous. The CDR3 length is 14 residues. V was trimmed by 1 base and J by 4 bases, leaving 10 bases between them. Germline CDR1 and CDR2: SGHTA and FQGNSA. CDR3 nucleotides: TGTGCCAGCAGCTTAGGTCGGCCAGTCTATGGCTACACCTTC. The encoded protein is CASSLGRPVYGYTF.

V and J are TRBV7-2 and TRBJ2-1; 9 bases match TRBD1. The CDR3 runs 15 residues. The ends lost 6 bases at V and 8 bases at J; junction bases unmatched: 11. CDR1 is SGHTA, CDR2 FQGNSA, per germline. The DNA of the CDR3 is TGTGCCAGCAGTTTCCGGGACAGGGACATGGATGAGCAGTTCTTC. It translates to CASSFRDRDMDEQFF.

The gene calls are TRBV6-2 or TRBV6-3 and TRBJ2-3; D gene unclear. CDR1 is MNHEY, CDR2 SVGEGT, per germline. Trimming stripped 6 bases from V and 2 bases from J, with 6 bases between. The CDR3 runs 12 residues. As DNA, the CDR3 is TGTGCCAGCAGCCTAATCACAGATACGCAGTATTTT. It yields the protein CASSLITDTQYF.